These 28 T cell receptor beta chains were all obtained from the same sample, sequenced in a study of T cells in Graves' hyperthyroidism and ophthalmopathy. Amplification yielded TCR beta CDR3 regions, with RNA transcripts as the source. The TCR CDR3 was amplified in a first-round RT-PCR using the HTBI primer set. MiXCR, applied by TCRdb to the multiplex PCR reads, yields one record per CDR3 protein. The sample carries fewer than 750,000 distinct CDR3 sequences, 14% to 15% recorded once. Sample: blood. All receptors derive from a woman in her thirties or forties with Graves' ophthalmopathy.

This clonotype was seen many times. The chain joins TRBV6-5 to TRBJ2-7; possibly TRBD2 for D (6 bases). The length of the CDR3 is 11 residues. Germline-derived CDR1 and CDR2 are MNHEY and SVGAGI. Trimming left V 6 bases short and J 7 bases short, with 10 bases between. The CDR3 here is CASSHGGEQYF. The CDR3 DNA reads TGTGCCAGCAGCCACGGGGGAGAGCAGTACTTC.

This clonotype was observed at least ten times. This CDR3 reads CASSYRQGYYEQYF. The DNA for the CDR3 is TGTGCCAGCAGTTACAGGCAGGGGTACTACGAGCAGTACTTC. V usage is TRBV6-5 and J usage is TRBJ2-7, with D possibly being TRBD1 (6 bases). The CDR3 is 14 residues long. Germline CDR1 MNHEY, CDR2 SVGAGI. The germline V and J ends were trimmed by 2 bases and 3 bases, with 11 bases remaining between them.

This clonotype was observed at least ten times. The genes are TRBV12-3 or TRBV12-4 and TRBJ2-5; 15 bases are a match to TRBD2. The junction had 4 bases not matched to a gene; V was cut back by 3 bases and J by 5 bases. The CDR3 spans 16 residues. CDR3 in amino acids: CASSFGLAGGPETQYF. DNA for the CDR3: TGTGCCAGCAGTTTCGGACTAGCGGGAGGGCCTGAGACCCAGTACTTC.

This clonotype was found many times. The chain recombines TRBV12-3 or TRBV12-4 with TRBJ2-2, with a possible D match to TRBD2 (6 bases). The CDR3 extends over 20 amino acids. V gave up 3 bases and J gave up 3 bases, with 26 bases separating them. This CDR3 is CASSFLLPRDPSAYTGELFF. CDR3 in DNA: TGTGCCAGCAGTTTCTTACTCCCACGTGACCCTAGCGCCTACACCGGGGAGCTGTTTTTT.

The table lists this clonotype with a count of one. The gene calls are TRBV7-2 and TRBJ2-4, with TRBD1 as a possible D gene (6 bases). This CDR3 has 14 amino acids. Germline V gene lookup returns CDR1 SGHTA and CDR2 FQGNSA. Trimming removed 5 bases from V and 2 bases from J, with 10 bases in between. The CDR3, as DNA: TGTGCCAGCAGCCAGGGGAGTCCCAAAAACATTCAGTACTTC. This gives the protein CASSQGSPKNIQYF. Together with reference TRBV7-2 and TRBJ2-4, the CDR3 gives the full variable domain: GAGVSQSPSNKVTEKGKDVELRCDPISGHTALYWYRQSLGQGLEFLIYFQGNSAPDKSGLPSDRFSAERTGGSVSTLTIQRTQQEDSAVYLCASSQGSPKNIQYFGAGTRLSVL.

In this sample, this clonotype turned up a few times. The CDR3, as DNA: TGTGCCAGCAGCTGTAACAGGGGTTTTGGAAACACCATATATTTT. This translates into CASSCNRGFGNTIYF. The V call is TRBV3-1, the J call TRBJ1-3; 7 positions agree with TRBD1. The CDR3 contains 15 residues. Per germline, CDR1 LGHDT and CDR2 YNNKEL (reference sequence). With 5 bases clipped from V and 3 bases from J, the junction kept 7 bases outside the gene matches.

To note about this clonotype: Just one base apart from a much larger clone, this may be a read error. This rearrangement joins TRBV4-1 to TRBJ2-5, with D possibly matching TRBD1 (6 bases). Germline CDR1 and CDR2: MGHRA and YSYEKL. The CDR3 covers 18 residues. The CDR3: CASTQGRHPPGPQETRYF. The CDR3 nucleotides are TGCGCCAGCACCCAGGGGAGACACCCCCCGGGCCCACAAGAGACCCGGTACTTC.

This clonotype was detected only a few times. The chain recombines TRBV5-1 with TRBJ1-2; 7 bases are shared with TRBD1. J was trimmed by 4 bases and V by 2 bases; bases with no gene match: 8. Germline CDR1 SGHRS, CDR2 YFSETQ. The CDR3 is 15 residues long. CDR3 amino acids: CASSLGAGQSYGYTF. CDR3 bases: TGCGCCAGCAGCTTAGGGGCGGGACAGAGCTATGGCTACACCTTC.

This clonotype was counted a few times. J is TRBJ1-2 and V is TRBV12-5; TRBD1 aligns across 7 bases. The V gene end was trimmed by 4 bases and the J gene end by 6 bases; junction bases not matched to a gene: 11. CDR1 and CDR2 from the germline V gene are LGHNT and FRNRAP. The CDR3 is 15 amino acids. CDR3 in DNA: TGTGCTAGTGGTTCCCGACAGGGTGAAAGAAATGGCTACACCTTC. Encoded protein: CASGSRQGERNGYTF.

The table lists this clonotype with many counts. The chain links TRBV5-8 to TRBJ2-7; 11 bases fit TRBD2. CDR1 is SGHTS and CDR2 is YDEGEE in the germline V gene. Trimming removed 3 bases from V and 4 bases from J; junction bases left unmatched: 9. The CDR3 runs 16 residues. CDR3 loop: CASSYHLAGGGYEQYF. CDR3 DNA: TGTGCCAGCAGCTACCATCTAGCGGGAGGAGGTTACGAGCAGTACTTC.

There are many counts of this clonotype. For the CDR3, the DNA is TGTGCCAGCACTCAAGGACAGGGAAAGTACTTC. Translated: CASTQGQGKYF. This rearrangement joins TRBV6-2 or TRBV6-3 to TRBJ2-7, with 8 bases identical to TRBD1. Germline lookup yields CDR1 MNHEY and CDR2 SVGEGT. J gave up 11 bases and V 7 bases, and 7 bases lay outside the gene matches. The CDR3 loop spans 11 amino acids.

This clonotype has at least ten counts. The junction departs from germline at one end; a sequencing error may be responsible. The V call is TRBV6-2 or TRBV6-3, the J call TRBJ2-1; D remains ambiguous. Germline CDR1 and CDR2: MNHEY and SVGEGT. The CDR3 contains 12 residues. Here the CDR3 reads CASGYSIYEQFF. The CDR3 DNA sequence: TGTGCCAGCGGTTACTCGATTTATGAGCAGTTCTTC.

This clonotype was seen many times. CDR3 coding DNA: TGTGCCAGCTCACCACGAATTACCGTTGGCAAAAACATTCAGTACTTC. Translated: CASSPRITVGKNIQYF. The rearrangement joins TRBV18 to TRBJ2-4; D not resolved. Germline V CDR1 and CDR2: KGHSH, LQKENI. Trimming shortened V by 1 base and J by 3 bases, and 13 bases separated the two germline ends. The CDR3 length is 16 residues. The full variable domain, rest sourced from reference TRBV18 and TRBJ2-4, is NAGVMQNPRHLVRRRGQEARLRCSPMKGHSHVYWYRQLPEEGLKFMVYLQKENIIDESGMPKERFSAEFPKEGPSILRIQQVVRGDSAAYFCASSPRITVGKNIQYFGAGTRLSVL.

The chain links TRBV6-1 to TRBJ1-2, with 12 bases aligning to TRBD1. The CDR3 is 15 amino acids. Germline CDR1 is MNHNS and CDR2 is SASEGT. J lost 7 bases, V lost 7 bases, and 10 bases had no gene match. The chain's CDR3 is CASTNPGQGALGYTF. In DNA form, the CDR3 reads TGTGCCAGCACCAATCCGGGACAGGGGGCGCTTGGCTACACCTTC.

This clonotype was seen ten or more times. This sequence joins TRBV10-3 and TRBJ2-2, with a weak D call TRBD2 (6 bases). Trimming took 7 bases from V and 1 from J, leaving 13 bases between them. The CDR3 spans 15 residues. The V gene's germline CDR1 is ENHRY and CDR2 SYGVKD. The CDR3 sequence: CAIIFLAENTGELFF. CDR3 bases: TGTGCCATCATTTTTTTAGCGGAGAACACCGGGGAGCTGTTTTTT.

There are a few counts of this clonotype. The chain combines TRBV7-6 with TRBJ2-5; 10 positions agree with TRBD2. The germline V gene has CDR1 SGHVS and CDR2 FNYEAQ. The CDR3 totals 17 residues. Unmatched junction bases numbered 6, after V lost 1 base and J lost 1 base. The CDR3 DNA reads TGTGCCAGCAGCTTAGAGTCTAGCGGGAGTCTCCAAGAGACCCAGTACTTC. Protein sequence: CASSLESSGSLQETQYF.

This clonotype was seen repeatedly, ten times or more. The rearrangement links TRBV6-5 to TRBJ1-2, with D possibly being TRBD1 (6 bases). CDR1 and CDR2 (germline): MNHEY, SVGAGI. The V gene lost 0 bases and the J gene lost 0 bases, with 11 bases spanning the gap. The CDR3 has 16 residues. In DNA, the CDR3 is TGTGCCAGCAGTTACTCAAGGGGGGCAGCTAACTATGGCTACACCTTC. It specifies CASSYSRGAANYGYTF.

This clonotype has ten or more counts. The V gene is TRBV20-1, the J gene TRBJ2-7, with 8 bases identical to TRBD1. The CDR3 spans 12 residues. Germline loops: CDR1 DFQATT, CDR2 SNEGSKA (reference sequence). V dropped 2 bases and J dropped 5; count of bases not matched to a gene: 2. This CDR3 reads CSARQGADEQYF. The CDR3 DNA sequence: TGCAGTGCTAGACAGGGGGCGGACGAGCAGTACTTC.

This clonotype occurred many times. V is TRBV27 and J is TRBJ2-7, with 14 bases lining up with TRBD2. The V segment lost 2 bases and the J segment 9 bases; nucleotides outside the gene matches: 6. Germline loops: CDR1 MNHEY, CDR2 SMNVEV (reference sequence). The length of the CDR3 is 15 residues. CDR3 loop: CASSLMGLAGDGQYF. The CDR3, as DNA: TGTGCCAGCAGTTTAATGGGACTAGCGGGAGATGGGCAGTACTTC.

This clonotype appeared many times. This chain links TRBV12-3 or TRBV12-4 with TRBJ1-5; possibly TRBD1 for D (5 bases). This CDR3 has 15 amino acids. V lost 6 bases, J lost 3 bases, and 15 bases lay in between. For the CDR3, the DNA is TGTGCCAGCAGCGGGGAGATGGGGGACAATCAGCCCCAGCATTTT. It encodes CASSGEMGDNQPQHF.

There are many counts of this clonotype. The chain combines TRBV6-2 or TRBV6-3 with TRBJ1-1; no definite D call. CDR1 and CDR2 from the germline V gene are MNHEY and SVGEGT. This CDR3 spans 14 amino acids. V shed 6 bases and J shed 1 base, with 12 bases lying between them. This CDR3 is CASRYGLGNTEAFF. The CDR3 region has the DNA TGTGCCAGCAGATATGGACTGGGGAACACTGAAGCTTTCTTT.

This clonotype was seen many times. The chain employs TRBV6-1 and TRBJ1-5; D gene uncertain. The V gene's germline CDR1 is MNHNS and CDR2 SASEGT. The CDR3 runs 12 residues. Deletions cut 5 bases from V and 9 bases from J, with 11 bases between. The CDR3 DNA follows: TGTGCCAGCAGTCTCCCAGGATGGCCCCAGCATTTT. Its protein product is CASSLPGWPQHF.

The chain joins TRBV9 to TRBJ2-7, with 11 bases that match TRBD2. V lost 3 bases, J lost 7 bases, and 6 bases stayed unmatched. This CDR3 has 14 amino acids. Germline assignment: CDR1 SGDLS and CDR2 YYNGEE. CDR3 DNA sequence: TGTGCCAGCAGCGCAAGTATAGCGGGAGGGGAGCAGTACTTC. Translated, it gives CASSASIAGGEQYF.

This clonotype has ten or more counts. The chain carries TRBV24-1 and TRBJ2-5, with 15 nucleotides matching TRBD2. J lost 4 bases, V lost 4 bases, and 3 bases had no gene match. The CDR3 spans 16 residues. Germline V gene data show CDR1 as KGHDR and CDR2 as SFDVKD. CDR3 amino acids: CATSDPGLAGGETQYF. The CDR3 nucleotides are TGTGCCACCAGTGACCCGGGACTAGCGGGAGGAGAGACCCAGTACTTC.

The table lists this clonotype with many counts. This chain links TRBV6-1 with TRBJ1-5, with no clear D. Germline V gene lookup returns CDR1 MNHNS and CDR2 SASEGT. Trimming removed 10 bases from V and 0 bases from J, with 13 bases in between. This CDR3 spans 14 amino acids. CDR3 sequence reads: CATHGSFSNQPQHF. CDR3 coding DNA: TGTGCCACTCACGGGTCTTTTAGCAATCAGCCCCAGCATTTT.

Many counts were recorded for this clonotype. V usage is TRBV28 and J usage is TRBJ2-7; possibly TRBD1 for D (5 bases). The CDR3 length is 20 residues. The V end lost 4 bases, the J end lost 4 bases, and 32 bases lay between the germline ends. Germline CDR1 MDHEN, CDR2 SYDVKM. The CDR3 region is CASSSSQVSRVVFSAYEQYF. The CDR3 nucleotides are TGTGCCAGCAGTTCCTCCCAGGTCTCCAGGGTTGTGTTCTCCGCGTACGAGCAGTACTTC.

This clonotype was counted at least ten times. This sequence joins TRBV6-1 and TRBJ2-7, with TRBD2 identical over 10 bases. The CDR3 consists of 14 residues. Trimming at V came to 7 bases and at J to 8 bases, leaving 11 bases not matched to a gene. Germline lookup yields CDR1 MNHNS and CDR2 SASEGT. The DNA for the CDR3 is TGTGCCAGCACCCCCGTGCTAGCGGGAGTCAAGCAGTACTTC. Translation: CASTPVLAGVKQYF.

This clonotype has at least ten counts. This chain links TRBV20-1 with TRBJ1-2, with D tentatively TRBD1 (5 bases). Germline lookup yields CDR1 DFQATT and CDR2 SNEGSKA (reference sequence). Trimming cost V 3 bases and J 7 bases, with 15 bases left between them. This CDR3 is built from 13 residues. CDR3 nucleotide sequence: TGCAGTGCTAGGGTACCGGGGCTCTCTGGCTACACCTTC. Amino acid sequence: CSARVPGLSGYTF.